The 28 T cell receptor beta chains given below trace back to one sample, sequenced in a study of T-cell reconstitution after alpha-beta-depleted transplantation in children. The authors prepared the TCRbeta library with unique molecular identifiers. In TCRdb, the PCR reads were re-called with MiXCR into one record per CDR3 protein. The repertoire holds approximately 350,000 distinct CDR3 sequences, with 15% to 20% as singletons. Source: PBMCs, mostly from graft donor cells, taken 360 days after TCRalphabeta/CD19-depleted stem cell transplant. These receptors were obtained from a male patient between 2 and 10 years old who had a stem cell transplant for acute lymphoblastic leukemia, so the T cells may come from the graft donor.

This clonotype was detected only a few times. The V gene is TRBV5-1, the J gene TRBJ2-1; 10 bases are a match to TRBD1. V was pared by 4 bases and J by 7 bases, with 2 bases of the junction left unmatched. Germline-derived CDR1 and CDR2 are SGHRS and YFSETQ. The CDR3 has 13 residues. This CDR3 reads CASSRQGANEQFF. CDR3 DNA sequence: TGCGCCAGCAGCCGACAGGGGGCAAATGAGCAGTTCTTC.

CDR3 protein: CASSPRLAGGTSSYNEQFF. As DNA, the CDR3 is TGTGCCAGCAGCCCCAGACTAGCGGGAGGCACAAGCTCCTACAATGAGCAGTTCTTC. This sequence joins TRBV11-1 and TRBJ2-1; 13 bases align to TRBD2. The trim removed 5 bases at V and 0 bases at J, leaving 10 bases unmatched. CDR1 is SGHAT and CDR2 is FQDESV in the germline V gene (reference sequence). The CDR3 sequence is 19 residues long.

This chain uses TRBV5-1 with TRBJ2-5; D perhaps matches TRBD2 (6 bases). The V and J ends lost 9 bases and 3 bases respectively, with 36 bases between them. The CDR3 covers 20 residues. Germline lookup yields CDR1 SGHRS and CDR2 YFSETQ. As DNA, the CDR3 is TGCGCCATCAGAAGACTAGTAAATGGGTATAAAGTCCAACCCGAAGAGACCCAGTACTTC. Amino acids: CAIRRLVNGYKVQPEETQYF.

The rearrangement links TRBV4-2 to TRBJ2-7; 14 bases line up with TRBD2. With 1 base clipped from V and 2 bases from J, the junction kept 4 bases outside the gene matches. The germline CDR1 and CDR2 sequences are LGHNA and YNFKEQ. CDR3 length: 17 residues. CDR3 sequence reads: CASSQGGLAGGPYEQYF. DNA of the CDR3: TGTGCCAGCAGCCAAGGTGGACTAGCGGGAGGACCCTACGAGCAGTACTTC.

This clonotype appeared a few times. This rearrangement joins TRBV25-1 to TRBJ2-2, with D perhaps matching TRBD1 or TRBD2 (5 bases each). The germline V gene has CDR1 MGHDK and CDR2 SYGVNS. The CDR3 sequence is 15 residues long. Trimming stripped 1 base from V and 6 bases from J, with 12 bases between. In nucleotides, the CDR3 is TGTGCCAGCAGTGAATGGGACGGCGGACCCGGGGAGCTGTTTTTT. It specifies CASSEWDGGPGELFF.

At least ten counts were recorded for this clonotype. V is TRBV20-1 and J is TRBJ1-1; 7 bases agree with TRBD1. CDR3 length: 15 residues. Germline values: CDR1 DFQATT, CDR2 SNEGSKA (reference sequence). The junction had 10 bases not matched to a gene; V was cut back by 1 base and J by 5 bases. This CDR3 reads CSARAQGEEKTEAFF. As DNA, the CDR3 is TGCAGTGCTAGAGCTCAGGGGGAAGAGAAGACTGAAGCTTTCTTT.

This clonotype was observed a few times. The chain employs TRBV11-2 and TRBJ2-3; 8 bases map to TRBD1. Germline loops: CDR1 SGHAT, CDR2 FQNNGV. V lost 5 bases and J lost 0; bases outside the gene matches: 7. This CDR3 has 16 amino acids. As DNA, the CDR3 is TGTGCCAGCAGCACCTGGGACAGGTCTAGCACAGATACGCAGTATTTT. Amino acids: CASSTWDRSSTDTQYF.

The rearrangement joins TRBV4-3 to TRBJ2-1; 12 bases align to TRBD2. With V trimmed by 2 bases and J by 10 bases, 21 bases remained unmatched. Per the germline V gene, CDR1 is LGHNA and CDR2 is YSLEER. This CDR3 comprises 20 residues. The CDR3 nucleotides are TGCGCCAGCAGCCAACTTAAGACAGTTACCGGGACTAGCGGGTTAACGGAGCAGTTCTTC. Translation gives CASSQLKTVTGTSGLTEQFF.

This clonotype was picked up many times. V usage is TRBV20-1 and J usage is TRBJ2-1, with D perhaps being TRBD1 or TRBD2 (6 bases each). Per the germline V gene, CDR1 is DFQATT and CDR2 is SNEGSKA (reference sequence). V was cut by 0 bases and J by 4 bases, with 13 bases left in between. This CDR3 contains 15 residues. CDR3 nucleotides: TGCAGTGCTAGAGATACCAGAGGGGGGTACAATGAGCAGTTCTTC. Protein sequence: CSARDTRGGYNEQFF.

There are a few counts of this clonotype. The chain uses TRBV7-9 and TRBJ2-3; no definite D call. Germline CDR1 and CDR2: SEHNR and FQNEAQ (reference sequence). CDR3 length: 13 amino acids. V shed 2 bases and J shed 6 bases, with 9 bases lying between them. The CDR3 nucleotides are TGTGCCAGCAGCTTACCCCCTTTGGATACGCAGTATTTT. This translates into CASSLPPLDTQYF.

The chain couples TRBV28 to TRBJ1-2; TRBD1 aligns across 11 bases. V lost 3 bases, J lost 4 bases, and 7 bases stayed unmatched. The CDR3 contains 16 residues. From germline, CDR1 is MDHEN and CDR2 SYDVKM. CDR3 loop: CASSFSPGQGGYGYTF. The CDR3 DNA reads TGTGCCAGCAGTTTTTCCCCGGGACAGGGGGGCTATGGCTACACCTTC.

V and J are TRBV6-5 and TRBJ2-2; no clear D. Germline CDR1 MNHEY, CDR2 SVGAGI. The CDR3 consists of 15 residues. With 0 bases removed from V and 5 bases from J, the gap between germline ends came to 10 bases. CDR3 region: CASSYSEPLTGELFF. The CDR3 bases are TGTGCCAGCAGTTACTCAGAGCCATTGACCGGGGAGCTGTTTTTT.

The chain uses TRBV20-1 and TRBJ2-1; D may be TRBD1 (5 bases). V lost 0 bases to trimming and J lost 4 bases, with 16 bases between them. This CDR3 is built from 16 residues. Germline V gene sequence: CDR1 DFQATT, CDR2 SNEGSKA (reference sequence). The CDR3 region has the DNA TGCAGTGCTAGAGACCCAGGGAAGGGAACGTACAATGAGCAGTTCTTC. Translating gives CSARDPGKGTYNEQFF.

The rearrangement links TRBV29-1 to TRBJ1-1; 8 positions agree with TRBD1. Trimming took 4 bases from V and 0 from J; bases not matched to a gene: 4. CDR1 and CDR2 (germline): SQVTM, ANQGSEA. The CDR3 covers 14 residues. The CDR3 sequence: CSVGEGQVNTEAFF. CDR3 DNA sequence: TGCAGCGTTGGGGAGGGACAGGTGAACACTGAAGCTTTCTTT.

The chain is built from TRBV28 and TRBJ2-7; weak D call: TRBD1 (6 bases). The CDR3 spans 17 residues. Per the germline V gene, CDR1 is MDHEN and CDR2 is SYDVKM. Deletions cut 4 bases from V and 0 bases from J, with 19 bases between. CDR3 bases: TGTGCCAGCAGTTCTCTCCTAGGGGCGGACAGCTCCTACGAGCAGTACTTC. This translates into CASSSLLGADSSYEQYF.

The chain links TRBV7-9 to TRBJ2-7, with TRBD2 identical over 11 bases. CDR1 SEHNR and CDR2 FQNEAQ come from the germline V gene (reference sequence). The CDR3 sequence is 15 residues long. V shed 2 bases, J shed 12 bases, and the junction held 12 bases outside the gene matches. CDR3: CASSLSPWLAGGLYF. The CDR3, as DNA: TGTGCCAGCAGCTTATCCCCGTGGCTAGCGGGAGGTCTGTACTTC. Filled out from reference TRBV7-9 and TRBJ2-7, the complete variable domain reads DTGVSQNPRHKITKRGQNVTFRCDPISEHNRLYWYRQTLGQGPEFLTYFQNEAQLEKSRLLSDRFSAERPKGSFSTLEIQRTEQGDSAMYLCASSLSPWLAGGLYFGPGTRLTVT.

This clonotype was counted only a few times. The chain links TRBV20-1 to TRBJ1-4, with no clear D. The length of the CDR3 is 16 residues. V lost 4 bases, J lost 8 bases, and 23 bases lay in between. Germline CDR1 and CDR2: DFQATT and SNEGSKA (reference sequence). CDR3 nucleotides: TGCAGTGCTATGCCATACGAAGGAGGGATGACCGAAAAACTGTTTTTT. Its translation is CSAMPYEGGMTEKLFF.

This clonotype was detected once. The chain links TRBV5-1 to TRBJ2-7; D may be TRBD1 (6 bases). The CDR3 contains 15 residues. Germline V gene sequence: CDR1 SGHRS, CDR2 YFSETQ. Between the trimmed V and J ends, which lost 4 bases and 2 bases, there was a span of 16 bases. Here the CDR3 DNA reads TGCGCCAGCAGCCTGACGGGCAGGGGAGCCTACGAGCAGTACTTC. Translating it yields CASSLTGRGAYEQYF.

By sample share, this clonotype is medium-sized. V is TRBV2 and J is TRBJ2-5; D may match TRBD1 or TRBD2 (5 bases each). Germline values: CDR1 SNHLY, CDR2 FYNNEI. V lost 1 base to trimming and J lost 2 bases, with 17 bases between them. This CDR3 region has 17 residues. CDR3 coding DNA: TGTGCCAGCAGTGAAGGGGACGGAGACACACTTCAAGAGACCCAGTACTTC. Translating it yields CASSEGDGDTLQETQYF.

The gene calls are TRBV12-3 or TRBV12-4 and TRBJ2-5; D is unresolved. The CDR3 sequence is 17 residues long. V lost 4 bases and J lost 2, with 20 bases in between. Here the CDR3 DNA reads TGTGCCAGCAGTTCGCTAGGCCTTCGTGGGCCGCAAGAGACCCAGTACTTC. Its translation is CASSSLGLRGPQETQYF.

This clonotype was recorded a few times. This chain connects TRBV6-2 or TRBV6-3 to TRBJ2-1, with D possibly TRBD2 on 5 matching bases. Germline V CDR1 and CDR2: MNHEY, SVGEGT. V was clipped by 9 bases and J by 6 bases, with 18 bases between them. The CDR3 is 14 residues long. The CDR3 DNA reads TGTGCCAGTTCCAAGCGGTCCTGGGGCAATGAGCAGTTCTTC. Translated, it gives CASSKRSWGNEQFF.

CDR3 sequence: CASSKVDRAVDSPLHF. The CDR3 bases are TGTGCCAGCAGCAAAGTAGACAGGGCAGTGGACTCACCCCTCCACTTT. This chain links TRBV21-1 with TRBJ1-6; the table names TRBD1, a call not compared with the DNA. TRBV21-1 is a listed pseudogene. The CDR3 length is 16 residues.

This chain uses TRBV4-3 with TRBJ2-1; TRBD1 is a possible D gene (5 bases). The germline V and J ends were trimmed by 1 base and 8 bases, with 9 bases remaining between them. Germline V CDR1 and CDR2: LGHNA, YSLEER. This CDR3 is built from 13 residues. DNA of the CDR3: TGCGCCAGCAGCCAAGCCCAGGGCCATGAGCAGTTCTTC. Translated: CASSQAQGHEQFF.

The chain uses TRBV4-1 and TRBJ2-5; 9 positions match TRBD1. The ends lost 4 bases at V and 4 bases at J; junction bases unmatched: 13. The length of the CDR3 is 17 residues. Per the germline V gene, CDR1 is MGHRA and CDR2 is YSYEKL. The CDR3 nucleotides read TGCGCCAGCAGCCCCCAGGGGAACAGGGGGCGAATAGAGACCCAGTACTTC. Translation: CASSPQGNRGRIETQYF.

This sequence joins TRBV12-3 or TRBV12-4 and TRBJ2-6, with D unclear. CDR3 length: 15 residues. Trimming removed 4 bases at V and 1 base at J, with 8 bases between. CDR3 sequence: CASSYLESGANVLTF. The DNA of the CDR3 is TGTGCCAGCAGTTATCTAGAATCTGGGGCCAACGTCCTGACTTTC.

This clonotype was seen a few times. This chain connects TRBV12-3 or TRBV12-4 to TRBJ2-7, with D uncertain. The CDR3 spans 13 residues. V was pared by 6 bases and J by 3 bases, with 12 bases between. For the CDR3, the DNA is TGTGCCAGCAGCCCCAACTACATCTACGAGCAGTACTTC. As protein: CASSPNYIYEQYF.

This clonotype turned up a few times. This rearrangement joins TRBV20-1 to TRBJ1-1; TRBD1 is a possible D gene (6 bases). This CDR3 comprises 13 residues. Germline CDR1 is DFQATT and CDR2 is SNEGSKA (reference sequence). The ends were cut back, 6 bases at V and 0 bases at J, with 11 bases in the middle. This chain's CDR3 is CSASGTLNTEAFF. DNA of the CDR3: TGCAGTGCCTCCGGGACATTGAACACTGAAGCTTTCTTT.

The sample holds many counts of this clonotype. The chain recombines TRBV10-3 with TRBJ2-6; maybe TRBD1 (6 bases). V was cut by 7 bases and J by 0 bases, with 13 bases left in between. This CDR3 is 16 amino acids long. Germline V CDR1 and CDR2: ENHRY, SYGVKD. CDR3 coding DNA: TGTGCCATCAAGGGGGAGATCGGCTCTGGGGCCAACGTCCTGACTTTC. Translation gives CAIKGEIGSGANVLTF.